Sequencing of this T cell receptor beta chain was carried out in a study of cytomegalovirus exposure and HLA in healthy donors. Study-level points and caveats: When a later analysis was performed, an Asian-associated ancestry cluster reportedly had fewer N-insertions than the roughly 730-donor mean. There were several of the most significant clusters that appeared linked to common viral pathogens in a later analysis.

The CDR3 contains 14 residues. V shed 0 bases, J shed 7 bases, and the junction held 3 bases outside the gene matches. CDR1 is SGHRS and CDR2 is YFSETQ in the germline V gene. It was with 60 Vbeta and 13 Jbeta primers that the PCR ran. Libraries were prepared by immunoSEQ multiplex PCR; TCRdb keeps only in-frame clonotypes and omits some of them. Altogether about 160,000 clones are present, about 80% being singletons, with the ten largest covering 2% to 2.5%. On this clone: Its target is not known.

This clonotype was obtained from a man aged 40-49 years in good health and CMV-seronegative. The chain couples TRBV5-1 to TRBJ2-1; TRBD2 matches 8 bases. The source material was PBMCs. In nucleotides, the CDR3 is TGCGCCAGCAGCTTGGAGCGGGGGTGGAATGAGCAGTTCTTC. It encodes CASSLERGWNEQFF.